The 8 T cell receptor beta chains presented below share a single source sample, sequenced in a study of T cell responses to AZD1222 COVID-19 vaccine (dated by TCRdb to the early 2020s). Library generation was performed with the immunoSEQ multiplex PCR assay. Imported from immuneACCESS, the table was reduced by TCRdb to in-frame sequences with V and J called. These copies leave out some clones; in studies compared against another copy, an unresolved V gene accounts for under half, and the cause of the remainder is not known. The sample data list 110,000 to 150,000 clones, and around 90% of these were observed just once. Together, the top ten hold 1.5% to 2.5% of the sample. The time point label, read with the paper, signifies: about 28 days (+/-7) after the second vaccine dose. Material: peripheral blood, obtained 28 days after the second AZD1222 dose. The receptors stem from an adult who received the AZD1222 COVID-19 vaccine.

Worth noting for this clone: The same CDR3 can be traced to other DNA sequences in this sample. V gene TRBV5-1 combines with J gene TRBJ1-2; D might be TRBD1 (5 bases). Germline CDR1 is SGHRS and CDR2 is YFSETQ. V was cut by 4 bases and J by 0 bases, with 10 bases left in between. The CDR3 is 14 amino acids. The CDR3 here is CASSLDRSNYGYTF. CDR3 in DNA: TGCGCCAGCAGCCTCGACAGATCTAACTATGGCTACACCTTC. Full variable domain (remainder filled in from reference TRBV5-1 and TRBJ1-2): KAGVTQTPRYLIKTRGQQVTLSCSPISGHRSVSWYQQTPGQGLQFLFEYFSETQRNKGNFPGRFSGRQFSNSRSEMNVSTLELGDSALYLCASSLDRSNYGYTFGSGTRLTVV.

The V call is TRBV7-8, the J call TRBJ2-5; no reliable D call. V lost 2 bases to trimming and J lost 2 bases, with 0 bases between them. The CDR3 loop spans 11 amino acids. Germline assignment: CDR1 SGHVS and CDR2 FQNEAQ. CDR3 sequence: CASSLQETQYF. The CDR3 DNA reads TGTGCCAGCAGCTTACAAGAGACCCAGTACTTC.

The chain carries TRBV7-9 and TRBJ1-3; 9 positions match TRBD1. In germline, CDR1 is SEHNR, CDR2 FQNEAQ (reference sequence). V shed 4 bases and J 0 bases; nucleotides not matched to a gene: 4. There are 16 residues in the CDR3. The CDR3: CASSSTGGSSGNTIYF. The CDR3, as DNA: TGTGCCAGCAGCTCCACAGGGGGCAGCTCTGGAAACACCATATATTTT.

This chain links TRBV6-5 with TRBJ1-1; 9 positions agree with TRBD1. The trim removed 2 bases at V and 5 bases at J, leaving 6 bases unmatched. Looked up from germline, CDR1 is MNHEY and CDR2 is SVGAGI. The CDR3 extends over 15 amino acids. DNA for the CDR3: TGTGCCAGCAGTTACGCTGACAGGGGGGGGACTGAAGCTTTCTTT. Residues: CASSYADRGGTEAFF.

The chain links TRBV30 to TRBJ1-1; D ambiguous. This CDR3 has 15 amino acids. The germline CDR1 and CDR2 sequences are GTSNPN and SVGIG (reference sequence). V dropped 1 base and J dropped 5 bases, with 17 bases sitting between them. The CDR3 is CAWSAPLRSGTEAFF. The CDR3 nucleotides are TGTGCCTGGAGTGCACCCTTACGGTCGGGAACTGAAGCTTTCTTT.

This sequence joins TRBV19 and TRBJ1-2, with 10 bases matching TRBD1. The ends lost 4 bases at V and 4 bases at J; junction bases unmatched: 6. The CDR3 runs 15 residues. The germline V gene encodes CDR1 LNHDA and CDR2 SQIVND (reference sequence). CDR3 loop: CASSTGTGDPYGYTF. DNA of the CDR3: TGTGCCAGTAGTACGGGGACAGGGGATCCCTATGGCTACACCTTC.

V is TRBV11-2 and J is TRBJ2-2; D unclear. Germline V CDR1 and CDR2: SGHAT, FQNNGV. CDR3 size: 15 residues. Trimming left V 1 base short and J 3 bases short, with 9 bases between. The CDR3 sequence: CASSLVGSDTGELFF. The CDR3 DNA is TGTGCCAGCAGCTTAGTGGGGTCGGACACCGGGGAGCTGTTTTTT. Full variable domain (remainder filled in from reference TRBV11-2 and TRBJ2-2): EAGVAQSPRYKIIEKRQSVAFWCNPISGHATLYWYQQILGQGPKLLIQFQNNGVVDDSQLPKDRFSAERLKGVDSTLKIQPAKLEDSAVYLCASSLVGSDTGELFFGEGSRLTVL.

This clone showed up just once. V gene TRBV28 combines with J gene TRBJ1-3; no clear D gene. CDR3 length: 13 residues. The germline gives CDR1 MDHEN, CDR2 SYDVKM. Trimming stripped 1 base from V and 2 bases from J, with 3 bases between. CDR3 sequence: CASSLLTGNTIYF. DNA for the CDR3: TGTGCCAGCAGTTTATTGACTGGAAACACCATATATTTT.